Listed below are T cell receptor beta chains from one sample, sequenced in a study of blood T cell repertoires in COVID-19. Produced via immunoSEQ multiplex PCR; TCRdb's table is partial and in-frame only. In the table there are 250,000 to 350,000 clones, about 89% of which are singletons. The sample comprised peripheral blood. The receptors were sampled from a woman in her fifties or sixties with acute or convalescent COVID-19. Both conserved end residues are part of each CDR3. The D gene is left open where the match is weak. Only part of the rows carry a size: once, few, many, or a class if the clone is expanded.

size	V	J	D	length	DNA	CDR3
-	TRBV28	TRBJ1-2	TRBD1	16	TGTGCCAGCAGTCGGGGATCGACAGGGGGCGCCTATGGCTACACCTTC	CASSRGSTGGAYGYTF
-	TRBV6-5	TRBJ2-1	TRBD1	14	TGTGCCAGCAGCCCGGACAGGGGACGGAATGAGCAGTTCTTC	CASSPDRGRNEQFF
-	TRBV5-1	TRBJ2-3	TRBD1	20	TGCGCCAGCAGCTTGCGGGCCGGGACAGGGTCCGGGGGGTTCATAAATACGCAGTATTTT	CASSLRAGTGSGGFINTQYF
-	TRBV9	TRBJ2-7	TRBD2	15	TGTGCCAGCAGCGTAGCTAGCGGGGGCTCCTACGAGCAGTACTTC	CASSVASGGSYEQYF
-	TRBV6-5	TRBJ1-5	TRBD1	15	TGTGCCAGCAGACCGGACGCGAGGACAGGGCAGCCCCAGCATTTT	CASRPDARTGQPQHF
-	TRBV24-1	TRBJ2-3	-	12	TGTGCCACTAGAGGAAGCACAGATACGCAGTATTTT	CATRGSTDTQYF
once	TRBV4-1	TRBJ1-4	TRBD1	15	TGCGCCAGCAGCCAAGCCGGGACAGGGCACGAAAAACTGTTTTTT	CASSQAGTGHEKLFF
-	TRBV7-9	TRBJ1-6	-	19	TGTGCCAGCAGCTTTGACGGACAGTTAGTAGGCTCCTATAATTCACCCCTCCACTTT	CASSFDGQLVGSYNSPLHF
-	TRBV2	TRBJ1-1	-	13	TGTGCCAGCAGAAGTCAGGAAATCCGGGAAGCTTTCTTT	CASRSQEIREAFF
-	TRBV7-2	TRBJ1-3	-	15	TGTGCCAGCAGCTTAGCGAGGGATGCTGGAAACACCATATATTTT	CASSLARDAGNTIYF
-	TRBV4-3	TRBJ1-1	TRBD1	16	TGCGCCAGCAGCCGTGGACAGGGGGCGGTTGAGACTGAAGCTTTCTTT	CASSRGQGAVETEAFF
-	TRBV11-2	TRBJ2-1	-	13	TGTGCCAGCAGCTTAGACCTATACAATGAGCAGTTCTTC	CASSLDLYNEQFF
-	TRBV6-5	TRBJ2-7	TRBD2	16	TGTGCCAGCAGTTACTCGCGGGGGGCGCGTCCCTACGAGCAGTACTTC	CASSYSRGARPYEQYF
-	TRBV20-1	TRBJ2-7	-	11	TGCAGTGCTAGGTCGGGGTACGAGCAGTACTTC	CSARSGYEQYF
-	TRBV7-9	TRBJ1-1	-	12	TGTGCCAGCAGCTTACGGGTCACTGAAGCTTTCTTT	CASSLRVTEAFF
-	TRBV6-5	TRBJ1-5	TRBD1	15	TGTGCCAGCAGTCCGCAGGGGGTTGACAATCAGCCCCAGCATTTT	CASSPQGVDNQPQHF
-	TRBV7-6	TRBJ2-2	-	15	TGTGCCAGCAGCCCCCCAATGGGAGTCGGCGGGGAGCTGTTTTTT	CASSPPMGVGGELFF
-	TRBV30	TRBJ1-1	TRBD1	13	TGTGCCTGGAGTCAGACAGGGGGCACTGAAGCTTTCTTT	CAWSQTGGTEAFF
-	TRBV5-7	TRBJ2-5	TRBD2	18	TGTGCCAGCAGCTTTCATGGGCTAGCGGGAGGGTTCCAAGAGACCCAGTACTTC	CASSFHGLAGGFQETQYF
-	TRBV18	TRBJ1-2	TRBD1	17	TGTGCCAGCTCAGCTACCACCGGGACAGGGGGCGCGACAGGCTACACCTTC	CASSATTGTGGATGYTF
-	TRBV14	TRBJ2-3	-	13	TGTGCCAGCGGCCGACTGAGCACAGATACGCAGTATTTT	CASGRLSTDTQYF
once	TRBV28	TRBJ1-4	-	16	TGTGCCAGCAGCCAGACGGGGAGTGCAACTAATGAAAAACTGTTTTTT	CASSQTGSATNEKLFF